This entry describes one T cell receptor beta chain. Its antigen is still unknown. The data were taken from a study of cytomegalovirus exposure and HLA in healthy donors. Background on the study: Membership in the Caucasian-associated ancestry cluster was found for 81% of fewer than 450 genotyped donors. Notes on the study in general: According to a later analysis, donors in an Asian-associated ancestry cluster reportedly had fewer N-insertions than the 666-donor mean.

The PCR had 60 Vbeta and 13 Jbeta primers. The table came from immunoSEQ multiplex PCR; TCRdb's copy has only in-frame clones and leaves some out. Altogether about 60,000 clones are present, around four fifths being singletons, with the ten largest covering roughly 4%. CDR3 length: 11 residues. Germline CDR1 MNHNY, CDR2 SVGAGI (reference sequence). The V end lost 4 bases, the J end lost 9 bases, and 9 bases lay between the germline ends. This receptor was taken from a woman aged 25 to 39 in good health and CMV-seronegative. The chain recombines TRBV6-6 with TRBJ2-5; weak D call: TRBD2 (6 bases). The sample was PBMCs. In DNA, the CDR3 is TGTGCCAGCAGTTCCGGACTATCCCAGTACTTC. Its protein product is CASSSGLSQYF.